This entry lists 16 T cell receptor beta chains sequenced from one sample in a study of CD8+CD57+ T cells in acquired aplastic anemia. Sequencing was done on patients that had shown CD8+CD57+ cell expansion by flow cytometry. Both TCR beta VDJ combination and CDR3 sequence profiling were carried out. Genomic DNA was the template for this profiling. TCRdb passed the reads through MiXCR, listing each CDR3 protein once. The table records roughly 240,000 distinct CDR3 sequences, roughly half of them present only once. Sequenced: sorted CD4+, CD8+, or CD8+CD57+ T cells (not recorded which) from PBMCs. Every receptor here comes from a human donor with aplastic anemia.

About this clonotype: A much larger clone lies one base from this, so it may be a read error. The chain combines TRBV11-2 with TRBJ2-5, with D hard to call. The CDR3 spans 15 residues. V gave up 1 base and J gave up 7 bases, with 16 bases separating them. Germline lookup yields CDR1 SGHAT and CDR2 FQNNGV. This CDR3 is CASSLGSLVQVTQYF. The CDR3 nucleotides read TGTGCCAGCAGCTTAGGATCTCTAGTTCAGGTGACCCAGTACTTC.

The table lists this clonotype with many counts. This chain links TRBV6-4 with TRBJ2-6; perhaps TRBD1 as D (5 bases). The CDR3 is 17 amino acids. V lost 4 bases, J lost 1 base, and 14 bases lay in between. Germline values: CDR1 MRHNA, CDR2 SNTAGT. CDR3 coding DNA: TGTGCCAGCAGTGCCTCGGAAGGGGTTTCTGGGGCCAACGTCCTGACTTTC. Translation: CASSASEGVSGANVLTF.

This clonotype was counted ten times or more. The chain is built from TRBV6-5 and TRBJ1-5; tentatively, D is TRBD1 (6 bases). This CDR3 region has 15 residues. CDR1 is MNHEY and CDR2 is SVGAGI in the germline V gene. Between the trimmed V and J ends, which lost 2 bases and 7 bases, there was a span of 15 bases. The CDR3: CASSYGAGAHQPQHF. In DNA form, the CDR3 reads TGTGCCAGCAGTTACGGGGCAGGGGCACACCAGCCCCAGCATTTT.

This clonotype was seen a single time. V and J are TRBV2 and TRBJ2-1; D is unresolved. This CDR3 spans 14 amino acids. V shed 8 bases and J shed 0 bases, with 11 bases lying between them. CDR1 SNHLY and CDR2 FYNNEI come from the germline V gene. The CDR3 loop reads CASLRASSYNEQFF. CDR3 bases: TGTGCCAGCCTGCGAGCGAGCTCCTACAATGAGCAGTTCTTC.

The rearrangement uses TRBV2 and TRBJ1-6; D is unresolved. V was cut by 1 base and J by 0 bases, with 7 bases left in between. The length of the CDR3 is 16 residues. Germline CDR1 SNHLY, CDR2 FYNNEI. The CDR3 bases are TGTGCCAGCAGTGAAGTTAGGGACTCCTATAATTCACCCCTCCACTTT. Protein: CASSEVRDSYNSPLHF.

This clonotype was seen repeatedly, ten times or more. The chain combines TRBV9 with TRBJ1-3; a weak D match, TRBD1 (5 bases). The V end lost 3 bases, the J end lost 0 bases, and 10 bases lay between the germline ends. This CDR3 region has 15 residues. Germline CDR1 and CDR2: SGDLS and YYNGEE. CDR3 in amino acids: CASSGDGSSGNTIYF. In DNA, the CDR3 is TGTGCCAGCAGCGGGGACGGAAGCTCTGGAAACACCATATATTTT.

Note on this clonotype: A much larger clone is a single base away; this may be a read error. The chain employs TRBV2 and TRBJ2-4; D not resolved. The CDR3 contains 16 residues. Trimming took off 2 bases at V and 1 base at J, with 12 bases between the two ends. The V gene's germline CDR1 is SNHLY and CDR2 FYNNEI. The CDR3 DNA sequence: TGTGCCAGCAGTGAAAGACCAGCAACGGCCAAAAACATTCAGTACTTC. It is translated as CASSERPATAKNIQYF.

This clonotype has only a few counts. The rearrangement joins TRBV6-5 to TRBJ2-7; tentatively, D is TRBD1 or TRBD2 (5 bases each). The CDR3 has 13 amino acids. V lost 6 bases, J lost 7 bases, and 16 bases lay in between. Germline V gene sequence: CDR1 MNHEY, CDR2 SVGAGI. CDR3 in DNA: TGTGCCAGCAGCCCTACAGGACCGGGAGAGCAGTACTTC. Protein product: CASSPTGPGEQYF.

In its sample, this clonotype was seen many times. The chain uses TRBV11-1 and TRBJ1-6; D is undetermined. CDR1 SGHAT and CDR2 FQDESV come from the germline V gene (reference sequence). V gave up 2 bases and J gave up 3 bases, with 8 bases separating them. The CDR3 sequence is 15 residues long. The CDR3 protein is CASSLYQVYNSPLHF. CDR3 bases: TGTGCCAGCAGCTTATACCAGGTCTATAATTCACCCCTCCACTTT. The entire variable domain, with the rest obtained from reference TRBV11-1 and TRBJ1-6, is as follows: EAEVAQSPRYKITEKSQAVAFWCDPISGHATLYWYRQILGQGPELLVQFQDESVVDDSQLPKDRFSAERLKGVDSTLKIQPAELGDSAMYLCASSLYQVYNSPLHFGNGTRLTVT.

The sample holds a few counts of this clonotype. In DNA form, the CDR3 reads TGTGCCAGCAGTGACTCGGGGGGTGATTACACCGGGGAGCTGTTTTTT. It is translated as CASSDSGGDYTGELFF. This rearrangement joins TRBV6-4 to TRBJ2-2; possibly TRBD2 for D (6 bases). The CDR3 contains 16 residues. Trimming pared 0 bases from V and 3 bases from J, leaving 11 bases between. Germline-derived CDR1 and CDR2 are MRHNA and SNTAGT.

This rearrangement joins TRBV15 to TRBJ2-1; the D is unclear. CDR1 and CDR2 from the germline V gene are LNHNV and YYDKDF (reference sequence). Trimming stripped 4 bases from V and 0 bases from J, with 10 bases between. This CDR3 has 15 amino acids. CDR3 in amino acids: CATSKGSSSYNEQFF. The DNA of the CDR3 is TGTGCCACCAGCAAGGGATCGAGCTCCTACAATGAGCAGTTCTTC.

Many counts were recorded for this clonotype. V usage is TRBV7-9 and J usage is TRBJ1-4; D is ambiguous. The CDR3 has 14 amino acids. The V end was cut by 5 bases, the J end by 7 bases, with 14 bases between. Germline values: CDR1 SEHNR, CDR2 FQNEAQ (reference sequence). This CDR3 is CASSPPGWTEKLFF. DNA of the CDR3: TGTGCCAGCAGCCCACCGGGATGGACTGAAAAACTGTTTTTT.

The J gene is TRBJ1-3, the V gene TRBV7-6; D unresolved. V was cut by 1 base and J by 0 bases, with 10 bases left in between. The germline V gene has CDR1 SGHVS and CDR2 FNYEAQ. The CDR3 has 16 residues. This CDR3 is CASSLGPFGSGNTIYF. The CDR3 nucleotides read TGTGCCAGCAGCTTAGGACCATTCGGCTCTGGAAACACCATATATTTT.

The CDR3 loop is CASSGTGGVRSPLHF. The CDR3 coding sequence is TGTGCCAGCAGTGGGACAGGGGGCGTAAGGTCACCCCTCCACTTT. The genes are TRBV2 and TRBJ1-6; 11 bases line up with TRBD1. This CDR3 spans 15 amino acids. Germline V gene lookup returns CDR1 SNHLY and CDR2 FYNNEI. Trimming took 4 bases from V and 10 from J; bases not matched to a gene: 6.

The sample holds many counts of this clonotype. The chain links TRBV6-2 or TRBV6-3 to TRBJ2-7; D is unclear. CDR3 length: 13 amino acids. Trimming removed 10 bases at V and 0 bases at J, with 13 bases between. CDR1 and CDR2 (germline): MNHEY, SVGEGT. In DNA form, the CDR3 reads TGTGCCATCCTCGACACGGTCTCCTACGAGCAGTACTTC. Translation: CAILDTVSYEQYF.

There are many counts of this clonotype. J is TRBJ2-1 and V is TRBV12-3 or TRBV12-4; D assignment may be TRBD1 or TRBD2 (5 bases each). This CDR3 comprises 15 residues. Trimming removed 7 bases at V and 2 bases at J, with 15 bases between. CDR3 loop: CASTLGPQPYNEQFF. The CDR3 bases are TGTGCCAGCACTCTGGGACCTCAGCCCTACAATGAGCAGTTCTTC.